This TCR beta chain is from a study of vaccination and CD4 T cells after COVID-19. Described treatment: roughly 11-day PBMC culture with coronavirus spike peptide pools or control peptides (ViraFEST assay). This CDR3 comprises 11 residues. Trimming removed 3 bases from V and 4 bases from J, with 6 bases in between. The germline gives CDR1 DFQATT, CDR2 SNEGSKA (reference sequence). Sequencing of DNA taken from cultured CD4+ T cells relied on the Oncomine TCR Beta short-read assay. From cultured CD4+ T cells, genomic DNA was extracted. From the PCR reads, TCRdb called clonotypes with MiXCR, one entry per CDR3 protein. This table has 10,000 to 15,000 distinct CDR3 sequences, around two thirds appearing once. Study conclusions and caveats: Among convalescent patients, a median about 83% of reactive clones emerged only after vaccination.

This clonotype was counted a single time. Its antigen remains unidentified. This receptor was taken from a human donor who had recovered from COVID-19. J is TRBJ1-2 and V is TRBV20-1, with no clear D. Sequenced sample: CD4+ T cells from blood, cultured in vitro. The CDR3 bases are TGCAGTGCTAGGGGCCGCTATGGCTACACCTTC. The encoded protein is CSARGRYGYTF.